This TCR beta chain was identified in a study of blood T cell repertoires in COVID-19. Study information: Acute and convalescent COVID-19 samples came from the United States, Italy and Spain. In each case, the material was cDNA or gDNA derived from T cells, B-cell-depleted T cells, or PBMCs.

The CDR3 spans 13 residues. Germline CDR1 LNHDA, CDR2 SQIVND (reference sequence). V was cut by 4 bases and J by 6 bases, with 7 bases left in between. Only in-frame clones appear in the TCRdb table, and some are missing; sequencing was by immunoSEQ multiplex PCR. The table shows 90,000 to 130,000 clones, with about 72% occurring only once. This clone was seen only once. The genes are TRBV19 and TRBJ1-6; no firm D call. This sequence was found in a woman aged 55-75 years with acute or convalescent COVID-19. Source material: peripheral blood. This CDR3 reads CASSRSRNSPLHF. As DNA, the CDR3 is TGTGCCAGTAGTAGGAGTCGTAATTCACCCCTCCACTTT.